This paragraph reports one T cell receptor (beta chain). Germline V CDR1 and CDR2: ENHRY, SYGVKD. V dropped 11 bases and J dropped 10 bases, with 17 bases sitting between them. This CDR3 is 11 amino acids long. The CDR3 regions of TCR beta were amplified from RNA transcripts. Using the HTBI primer set, a first-round RT-PCR was run on the TCR CDR3. From the multiplex PCR reads, TCRdb called clonotypes with MiXCR, one entry per CDR3 protein. The sample carries some 800,000 distinct CDR3 sequences, approximately 40% recorded once. The sample comes from a study of T cells in Graves' hyperthyroidism and ophthalmopathy.

This sequence joins TRBV10-3 and TRBJ1-2; a possible D gene is TRBD1 (6 bases). Material: blood. This receptor was taken from a man between 18 and 35 years old with Graves' hyperthyroidism. CDR3 residues: CASGGAGHYTF. The CDR3 DNA reads as TGTGCCTCGGGGGGCGCGGGACACTACACCTTC.